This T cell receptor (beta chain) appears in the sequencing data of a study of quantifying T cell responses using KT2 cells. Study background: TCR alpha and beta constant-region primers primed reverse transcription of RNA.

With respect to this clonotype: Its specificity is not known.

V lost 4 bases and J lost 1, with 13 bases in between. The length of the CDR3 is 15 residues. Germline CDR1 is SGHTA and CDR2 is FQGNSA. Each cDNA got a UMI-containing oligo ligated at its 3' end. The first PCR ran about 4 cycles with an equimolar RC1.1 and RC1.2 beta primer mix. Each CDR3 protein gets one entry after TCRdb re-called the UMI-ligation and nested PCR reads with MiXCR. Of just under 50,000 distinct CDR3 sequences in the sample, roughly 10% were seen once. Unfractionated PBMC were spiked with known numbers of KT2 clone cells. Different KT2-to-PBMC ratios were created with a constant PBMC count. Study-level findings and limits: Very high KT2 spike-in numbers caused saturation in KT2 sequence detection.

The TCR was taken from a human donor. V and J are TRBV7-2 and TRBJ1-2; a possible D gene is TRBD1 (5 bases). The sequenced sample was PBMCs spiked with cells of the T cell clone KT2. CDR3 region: CASSSNRQFNYGYTF. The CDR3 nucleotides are TGTGCCAGCAGCTCAAATCGACAGTTTAACTATGGCTACACCTTC.